These T cell receptor beta chains were read from a single sample in a study of T cell responses to AZD1222 COVID-19 vaccine. TCRdb's copy holds only in-frame clones and misses some; the assay was immunoSEQ multiplex PCR. The sample comprises over 85,000 clones, around 83% of which are singletons, and more than 4.5% rests with the top ten. Sequencing used peripheral blood, obtained on day 0 of AZD1222 vaccination. The receptors shown here come from an adult in good health. Each CDR3 is given with its conserved first and last residue. D genes are given only for firm matches. Rows give clone size only sometimes, using once, few, many, or a class for an expanded clone.

V gene	D gene	clone size	J gene	CDR3 protein	CDR3 DNA
TRBV30	NA	few	TRBJ1-1	CAWSSGATEAFF	TGTGCCTGGAGTTCTGGTGCCACTGAAGCTTTCTTT
TRBV28	NA	NA	TRBJ1-5	CASSLSTDQPQHF	TGTGCCAGCAGTTTGTCTACCGATCAGCCCCAGCATTTT
TRBV4-3	TRBD2	medium-sized	TRBJ2-3	CASSQDWGLAAGASTDTQYF	TGCGCCAGCAGCCAAGATTGGGGACTAGCGGCCGGGGCAAGCACAGATACGCAGTATTTT
TRBV5-1	NA	NA	TRBJ2-2	CASSTGQNTGELFF	TGCGCCAGCAGCACGGGACAGAACACCGGGGAGCTGTTTTTT
TRBV25-1	NA	once	TRBJ2-5	CASSLGAAETQYF	TGTGCCAGCAGTCTAGGGGCAGCGGAGACCCAGTACTTC
TRBV5-1	TRBD1	NA	TRBJ2-3	CASSLGTGPLDTQYF	TGCGCCAGCAGCTTGGGGACAGGCCCCTTGGATACGCAGTATTTT
TRBV7-2	NA	NA	TRBJ2-1	CASSFRGATHNEQFF	TGTGCCAGCAGCTTCAGAGGGGCGACTCACAATGAGCAGTTCTTC
TRBV7-3	TRBD1	NA	TRBJ1-2	CASSRTGGYGYTF	TGTGCCAGCAGCAGAACAGGGGGCTATGGCTACACCTTC
TRBV19	NA	few	TRBJ1-2	CASSKGWTADYGYTF	TGTGCCAGTAGTAAGGGGTGGACAGCTGACTATGGCTACACCTTC
TRBV5-4	NA	NA	TRBJ2-7	CASSMGPAYEQYF	TGTGCCAGCAGCATGGGCCCTGCCTACGAGCAGTACTTC
TRBV14	TRBD1	few	TRBJ2-7	CASSYRGAHEQYF	TGTGCCAGCAGCTACAGGGGGGCTCACGAGCAGTACTTC
TRBV9	NA	NA	TRBJ2-2	CASSVTRLETERQNTGELFF	TGTGCCAGCAGCGTAACCAGGCTCGAAACGGAAAGGCAGAACACCGGGGAGCTGTTTTTT
TRBV7-3	NA	NA	TRBJ2-1	CASSLDYLNEQFF	TGTGCCAGCAGCTTGGACTACCTAAATGAGCAGTTCTTC
TRBV6-6	TRBD1	once	TRBJ2-3	CASRDRGPDTQYF	TGTGCCAGCAGAGACAGGGGTCCAGATACGCAGTATTTT
TRBV11-2	NA	once	TRBJ1-3	CASTLTYGSGNTIYF	TGTGCCAGCACCCTCACTTACGGCTCTGGAAACACCATATATTTT
TRBV27	NA	NA	TRBJ2-3	CASSSAGADTQYF	TGTGCCAGCAGTTCGGCAGGGGCAGATACGCAGTATTTT
TRBV19	NA	NA	TRBJ1-4	CASSLQTNEKLFF	TGTGCCAGTAGTTTACAGACAAATGAAAAACTGTTTTTT
TRBV3-1/TRBV3-2	NA	NA	TRBJ2-2	CASSQGLGTTGELFF	TGTGCCAGCAGCCAAGGGTTAGGAACCACCGGGGAGCTGTTTTTT
TRBV2	NA	NA	TRBJ2-3	CASSDRGKGTDTQYF	TGTGCCAGCAGTGACCGGGGAAAGGGCACAGATACGCAGTATTTT
TRBV7-2	NA	NA	TRBJ2-1	CASSLIVRPEQFF	TGTGCCAGCAGCTTAATAGTCAGACCAGAGCAGTTCTTC
TRBV4-2	TRBD1	once	TRBJ1-6	CASSPGQGAVSPLHF	TGTGCCAGCAGCCCGGGACAGGGGGCGGTATCACCCCTCCACTTT
TRBV19	TRBD1	few	TRBJ1-6	CASTTGQGEVDSPLHF	TGTGCCAGTACCACGGGACAGGGAGAGGTTGATTCACCCCTCCACTTT
TRBV28	NA	NA	TRBJ2-1	CASSLRGASDNEQFF	TGTGCCAGCAGTTTACGGGGGGCTTCTGACAATGAGCAGTTCTTC
TRBV2	TRBD1	once	TRBJ1-1	CASKGQGAAFF	TGTGCCAGCAAGGGACAGGGGGCTGCTTTCTTT
TRBV6-5	NA	NA	TRBJ1-2	CASSLGGRFNYGYTF	TGTGCCAGCAGCTTGGGGGGGAGGTTCAACTATGGCTACACCTTC
TRBV7-3	NA	NA	TRBJ1-5	CASSLQGNQPQHF	TGTGCCAGCAGTCTTCAGGGCAATCAGCCCCAGCATTTT
TRBV9	NA	NA	TRBJ2-1	CASSVATTNNEQFF	TGTGCCAGCAGCGTAGCTACGACCAACAATGAGCAGTTCTTC
TRBV21-1	NA	NA	TRBJ1-1	CASSPWRGPIMTEAFF	TGTGCCAGCTCCCCATGGAGGGGCCCCATAATGACTGAAGCTTTCTTT
TRBV9	NA	NA	TRBJ2-2	CASSLTGNTGELFF	TGTGCCAGCAGCCTCACAGGGAACACCGGGGAGCTGTTTTTT
TRBV19	NA	NA	TRBJ2-3	CASSAKPGLPSTDTQYF	TGTGCCAGTAGTGCAAAACCCGGACTACCTAGCACAGATACGCAGTATTTT
TRBV12-5	NA	NA	TRBJ2-7	CASGLAPEVF	TGTGCTAGTGGTTTGGCTCCCGAGGTCTTC
TRBV10-3	TRBD2	NA	TRBJ2-5	CAIGEGGETQYF	TGTGCCATCGGGGAGGGTGGAGAGACCCAGTACTTC
TRBV6-1	NA	NA	TRBJ1-1	CASSDVGQNTEAFF	TGTGCCAGCAGTGATGTAGGCCAGAACACTGAAGCTTTCTTT
TRBV28	NA	few	TRBJ1-5	CASSLLDQPQHF	TGTGCCAGCAGTTTATTGGATCAGCCCCAGCATTTT
TRBV5-5	NA	NA	TRBJ2-1	CASSLSNEQFF	TGTGCCAGCAGCTTGTCCAATGAGCAGTTCTTC
TRBV27	NA	NA	TRBJ2-7	CASSLGGEQYF	TGTGCCAGCAGTTTAGGCGGCGAGCAGTACTTC
TRBV7-2	NA	NA	TRBJ1-5	CASSRTLVGQPQHF	TGTGCCAGCAGCCGGACCTTGGTGGGACAGCCCCAGCATTTT
TRBV19	NA	few	TRBJ2-2	CASSIQHGGAGELFF	TGTGCCAGTAGTATACAGCATGGCGGGGCCGGGGAGCTGTTTTTT
TRBV5-1	NA	NA	TRBJ2-6	CASSLGALSGANVLTF	TGCGCCAGCAGCTTGGGGGCCCTCTCTGGGGCCAACGTCCTGACTTTC
TRBV6-1	NA	NA	TRBJ2-5	CASSELGVETQYF	TGTGCCAGCAGTGAACTAGGGGTAGAGACCCAGTACTTC
TRBV7-2	TRBD2	NA	TRBJ2-7	CASSFRSATSGRASSEQYF	TGTGCCAGCAGCTTTCGTAGTGCTACTAGCGGGAGGGCGTCGAGCGAGCAGTACTTC
TRBV4-1	NA	NA	TRBJ2-1	CASSRMTGTYNEQFF	TGCGCCAGCAGCCGAATGACCGGGACTTACAATGAGCAGTTCTTC
TRBV6-5	TRBD2	NA	TRBJ2-1	CASRYPPGRVLSEQFF	TGTGCCAGCAGATACCCCCCGGGGAGGGTATTGAGTGAGCAGTTCTTC
TRBV5-6	NA	NA	TRBJ1-2	CASSPGTRTSNYGYTF	TGTGCCAGCAGCCCCGGGACACGTACCTCTAACTATGGCTACACCTTC
TRBV30	TRBD2	NA	TRBJ2-3	CAWDNGLAGPPYTQYF	TGTGCCTGGGACAACGGACTAGCGGGGCCGCCGTATACGCAGTATTTT
TRBV24-1	TRBD1	NA	TRBJ2-1	CATSDRDRARDEQFF	TGTGCCACCAGTGACCGGGACAGGGCGAGGGATGAGCAGTTCTTC
TRBV5-1	TRBD2	NA	TRBJ2-3	CASSLSSGGPTTSTDTQYF	TGCGCCAGCAGCTTGTCAAGCGGGGGGCCAACCACTAGCACAGATACGCAGTATTTT
TRBV7-3	NA	NA	TRBJ1-1	CASSSTGQRGTTEAFF	TGTGCCAGCAGCTCCACCGGCCAGAGGGGAACCACTGAAGCTTTCTTT
TRBV27	NA	once	TRBJ2-2	CASSYAGTAGELFF	TGTGCCAGCAGTTACGCCGGGACCGCCGGGGAGCTGTTTTTT
TRBV30	NA	NA	TRBJ2-5	CAWSTQDGWAQYF	TGTGCCTGGAGTACCCAAGACGGTTGGGCCCAGTACTTC
TRBV28	NA	NA	TRBJ2-1	CASSPSGKGDDEQFF	TGTGCCAGCAGTCCAAGCGGGAAGGGGGACGACGAGCAGTTCTTC
TRBV5-4	TRBD2	NA	TRBJ2-1	CASSIGTSGTRNEQFF	TGTGCCAGCAGCATCGGGACTAGCGGGACTAGGAATGAGCAGTTCTTC
TRBV6-1	TRBD2	NA	TRBJ2-2	CASSEATSGITTNTGELFF	TGTGCCAGCAGTGAAGCTACCAGCGGGATAACCACGAACACCGGGGAGCTGTTTTTT
TRBV5-1	TRBD1	NA	TRBJ1-1	CASSLLDRVNTEAFF	TGCGCCAGCAGCTTACTCGACAGGGTGAACACTGAAGCTTTCTTT